The 24 T cell receptor beta chains in this list originate from one sample, sequenced in a study of CXCR3-negative and CXCR3-positive naive CD8 T cells. Study-level points and caveats: Against CXCR3-negative naive cells, CXCR3-positive naive cells showed more hydrophobic TRB CDR3s.

These TCRs' antigens remain unknown. The authors made the TRB cDNA libraries by 5' RACE using UMI labels. From the 5' RACE reads, TCRdb lists one entry per CDR3 protein and no DNA. This specimen shows approximately 89,000 distinct CDR3 sequences; the ten leading clones hold roughly 0.48%. The sample taken for sequencing was naive CXCR3+ CD8+ T cells from blood. Regarding subset: CD45RO-CCR7+CD27+CD95- naive CD8+ T cells expressing CXCR3 (TNR3+). All receptors derive from a human donor in good health. Some clones in this sample may be carry-over from other donors' samples.

The chain is built from TRBV7-6 and TRBJ2-7. This CDR3 contains 14 residues. Germline V gene sequence: CDR1 SGHVS, CDR2 FNYEAQ. The CDR3: CGSSFKQGAHEQYF.

V usage is TRBV2 and J usage is TRBJ2-3; TCRdb's D call of TRBD1 is untestable without DNA. The CDR3 spans 19 residues. Germline V CDR1 and CDR2: SNHLY, FYNNEI. This CDR3 is CASSEALLGLGTVSDTQYF.

The chain recombines TRBV14 with TRBJ2-2; TCRdb indicates TRBD2, and absent DNA this call remains unverified. Germline V gene data show CDR1 as SGHDN and CDR2 as FVKESK. There are 15 residues in the CDR3. CDR3 sequence reads: CASSQDESGFRELFF.

The chain carries TRBV29-1 and TRBJ1-2; the TCRdb call, TRBD1, lacks DNA for checking. The CDR3 is 14 residues long. Germline lookup yields CDR1 SQVTM and CDR2 ANQGSEA. The CDR3 protein is CSVDVLGGNYGYTF.

J is TRBJ2-1 and V is TRBV12-3 or TRBV12-4. This CDR3 comprises 14 residues. The CDR3 loop is CASSLTISYNEQFF.

The chain links TRBV28 to TRBJ2-7; without DNA, the TCRdb call of TRBD1 cannot be checked. From germline, CDR1 is MDHEN and CDR2 SYDVKM. This CDR3 is 17 amino acids long. CDR3 amino acids: CASSPMGAPLLAYEQYF.

V gene TRBV4-2 combines with J gene TRBJ2-1; TCRdb lists TRBD2, though no DNA is available to test this call. The CDR3 runs 16 residues. Per the germline V gene, CDR1 is LGHNA and CDR2 is YNFKEQ. This chain's CDR3 is CASSQVTSGGPGEQFF.

This chain uses TRBV5-1 with TRBJ2-1. This CDR3 has 18 amino acids. Germline V gives CDR1 SGHRS, CDR2 YFSETQ. CDR3 sequence reads: CASSLWTSGSSSYNEQFF.

The gene calls are TRBV28 and TRBJ2-7; there is no DNA to check the TCRdb D call of TRBD2. The germline CDR1 and CDR2 sequences are MDHEN and SYDVKM. This CDR3 region has 15 residues. The CDR3 reads CASSSRGGLSYEQYF.

V usage is TRBV5-1 and J usage is TRBJ2-5; TCRdb names TRBD1, which stays unverified in the absence of DNA. CDR1 is SGHRS, CDR2 YFSETQ, per germline. This CDR3 contains 15 residues. The CDR3 loop reads CASRGVDRTQETQYF. The variable domain in full, completed from reference TRBV5-1 and TRBJ2-5, reads KAGVTQTPRYLIKTRGQQVTLSCSPISGHRSVSWYQQTPGQGLQFLFEYFSETQRNKGNFPGRFSGRQFSNSRSEMNVSTLELGDSALYLCASRGVDRTQETQYFGPGTRLLVL.

The chain employs TRBV5-4 and TRBJ2-1. The length of the CDR3 is 14 residues. Germline CDR1 is SGHNT and CDR2 is YYREEE (reference sequence). The CDR3 sequence: CASSLVTAENEQFF.

The V call is TRBV18, the J call TRBJ2-6. Germline V gene lookup returns CDR1 KGHSH and CDR2 LQKENI. The CDR3 is 17 residues long. This chain's CDR3 is CASSSEFDRSGANVLTF.

The chain employs TRBV21-1 and TRBJ2-7; lacking DNA, the TRBD2 call made by TCRdb goes unchecked. TRBV21-1 is annotated as a pseudogene. This CDR3 contains 13 residues. The CDR3 reads CASSRGGAYEQYF.

The J gene is TRBJ2-5, the V gene TRBV15; TCRdb returns TRBD1, unconfirmable since there is no DNA. The CDR3 consists of 17 residues. Per the germline V gene, CDR1 is LNHNV and CDR2 is YYDKDF (reference sequence). The CDR3 region is CATSSGHELGPKETQYF. Complete variable domain (other parts from reference TRBV15 and TRBJ2-5): DAMVIQNPRYQVTQFGKPVTLSCSQTLNHNVMYWYQQKSSQAPKLLFHYYDKDFNNEADTPDNFQSRRPNTSFCFLDIRSPGLGDTAMYLCATSSGHELGPKETQYFGPGTRLLVL.

J is TRBJ1-1 and V is TRBV7-9; TCRdb names TRBD1, which stays unverified in the absence of DNA. The CDR3 runs to 12 residues. Germline-derived CDR1 and CDR2 are SEHNR and FQNEAQ (reference sequence). This CDR3 is CATTTGATEAFF.

V gene TRBV27 combines with J gene TRBJ2-3; TCRdb calls TRBD2, which cannot be checked without DNA. The CDR3 spans 18 residues. Germline-derived CDR1 and CDR2 are MNHEY and SMNVEV (reference sequence). The CDR3 loop reads CASSLDLAGEFGTDTQYF.

The chain combines TRBV7-2 with TRBJ2-2; TCRdb indicates TRBD1, and absent DNA this call remains unverified. This CDR3 spans 15 amino acids. Germline V CDR1 and CDR2: SGHTA, FQGNSA. CDR3 residues: CASSLKVRDTGELFF.

J is TRBJ2-5 and V is TRBV15; lacking DNA, the TRBD1 call made by TCRdb goes unchecked. Germline loops: CDR1 LNHNV, CDR2 YYDKDF (reference sequence). The CDR3 spans 15 residues. CDR3 sequence reads: CATSSSRGGQETQYF.

The V gene is TRBV4-2, the J gene TRBJ1-3; TCRdb's assignment of TRBD1 cannot be checked, as there is no DNA. Germline V gene lookup returns CDR1 LGHNA and CDR2 YNFKEQ. This CDR3 has 14 residues. CDR3 in amino acids: CASSLRTEGNTIYF.

V gene TRBV29-1 combines with J gene TRBJ2-1; TCRdb's D call, TRBD1, is unchecked because there is no DNA. Looked up from germline, CDR1 is SQVTM and CDR2 is ANQGSEA. This CDR3 spans 14 amino acids. The CDR3 sequence is CSVEEGRTYNEQFF.

V gene TRBV29-1 combines with J gene TRBJ2-7; checking the TCRdb D call of TRBD2 is not possible without DNA. Germline V CDR1 and CDR2: SQVTM, ANQGSEA. The CDR3 consists of 12 residues. CDR3 in amino acids: CNVGGTSDEQYF.

CDR3 residues: CASSESEIGLAGVNEQFF. The rearrangement links TRBV2 to TRBJ2-1; the TCRdb call, TRBD2, lacks DNA for checking. This CDR3 comprises 18 residues. The germline CDR1 and CDR2 sequences are SNHLY and FYNNEI.

The V and J genes are TRBV4-2 and TRBJ2-7; TCRdb's D call, TRBD1, is unchecked because there is no DNA. There are 16 residues in the CDR3. Germline V gene lookup returns CDR1 LGHNA and CDR2 YNFKEQ. The CDR3 sequence: CASSQEWGTGLVEQYF.

This chain joins TRBV27 and TRBJ1-5. The CDR3 is 13 amino acids. Looked up from germline, CDR1 is MNHEY and CDR2 is SMNVEV (reference sequence). The CDR3 region is CASSPWLGKPQHF.